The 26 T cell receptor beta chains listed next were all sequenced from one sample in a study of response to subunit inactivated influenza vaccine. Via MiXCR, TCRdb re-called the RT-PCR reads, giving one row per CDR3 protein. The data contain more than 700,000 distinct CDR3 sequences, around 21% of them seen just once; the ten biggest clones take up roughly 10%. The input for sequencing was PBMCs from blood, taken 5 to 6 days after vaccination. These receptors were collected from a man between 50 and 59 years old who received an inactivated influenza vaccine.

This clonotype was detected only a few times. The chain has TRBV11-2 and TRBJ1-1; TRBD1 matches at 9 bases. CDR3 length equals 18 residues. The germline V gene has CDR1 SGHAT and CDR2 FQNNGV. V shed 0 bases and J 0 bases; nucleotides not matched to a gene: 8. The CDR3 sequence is CASSLEPLGTGMNTEAFF. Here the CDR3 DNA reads TGTGCCAGCAGCTTAGAACCGTTAGGGACAGGGATGAACACTGAAGCTTTCTTT.

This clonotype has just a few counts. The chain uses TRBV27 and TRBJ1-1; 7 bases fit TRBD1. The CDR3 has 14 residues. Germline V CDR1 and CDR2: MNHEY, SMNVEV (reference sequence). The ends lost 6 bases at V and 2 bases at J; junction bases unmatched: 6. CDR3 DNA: TGTGCCAGCAGACACAGGGGAACTAACACTGAAGCTTTCTTT. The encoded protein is CASRHRGTNTEAFF.

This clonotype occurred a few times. This CDR3 reads CSASAAERSNEQYF. In DNA form, the CDR3 reads TGCAGTGCTAGTGCGGCAGAGAGGTCCAACGAGCAGTACTTC. V usage is TRBV20-1 and J usage is TRBJ2-7; unclear D gene. Trimming removed 3 bases from V and 5 bases from J, with 17 bases in between. Germline CDR1 is DFQATT and CDR2 is SNEGSKA (reference sequence). This CDR3 is 14 amino acids long.

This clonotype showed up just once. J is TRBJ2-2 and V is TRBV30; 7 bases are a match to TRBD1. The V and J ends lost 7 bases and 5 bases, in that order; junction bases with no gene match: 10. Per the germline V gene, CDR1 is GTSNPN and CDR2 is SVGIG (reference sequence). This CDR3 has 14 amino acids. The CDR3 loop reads CALRSGTVTGELFF. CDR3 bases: TGTGCCTTAAGGTCCGGGACAGTAACCGGGGAGCTGTTTTTT.

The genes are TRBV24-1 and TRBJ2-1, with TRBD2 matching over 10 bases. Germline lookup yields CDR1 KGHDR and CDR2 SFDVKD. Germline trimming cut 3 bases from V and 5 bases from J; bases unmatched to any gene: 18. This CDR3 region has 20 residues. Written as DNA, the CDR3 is TGTGCCACCAGTGATCCAGGGAAATCACGTCTAGCGGGAGTTGACAATGAGCAGTTCTTC. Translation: CATSDPGKSRLAGVDNEQFF.

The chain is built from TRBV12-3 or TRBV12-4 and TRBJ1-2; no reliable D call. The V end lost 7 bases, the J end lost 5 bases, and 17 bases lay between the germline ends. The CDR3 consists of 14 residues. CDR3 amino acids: CASTEGGGPYGYTF. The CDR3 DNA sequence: TGTGCCAGCACAGAGGGCGGAGGACCTTATGGCTACACCTTC.

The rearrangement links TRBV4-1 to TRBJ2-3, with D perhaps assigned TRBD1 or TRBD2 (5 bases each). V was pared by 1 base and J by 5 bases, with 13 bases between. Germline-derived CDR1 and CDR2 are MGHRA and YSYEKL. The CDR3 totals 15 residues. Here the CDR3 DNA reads TGCGCCAGCAGCCAAGCGGGGCGGGCACTAGATACGCAGTATTTT. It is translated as CASSQAGRALDTQYF.

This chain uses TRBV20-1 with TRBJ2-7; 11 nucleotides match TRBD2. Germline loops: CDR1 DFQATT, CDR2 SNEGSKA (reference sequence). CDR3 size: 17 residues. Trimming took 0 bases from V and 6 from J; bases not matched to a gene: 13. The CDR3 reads CSARDVLAGGELSEQYF. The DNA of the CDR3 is TGCAGTGCTAGAGATGTCCTAGCGGGGGGTGAATTGTCCGAGCAGTACTTC.

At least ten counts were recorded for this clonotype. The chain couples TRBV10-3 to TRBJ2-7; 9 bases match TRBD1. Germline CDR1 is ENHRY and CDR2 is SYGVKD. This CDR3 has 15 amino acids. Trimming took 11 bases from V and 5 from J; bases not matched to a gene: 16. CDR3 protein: CAARGGQGSADEQYF. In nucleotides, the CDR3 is TGTGCCGCCAGAGGCGGACAGGGGAGTGCGGACGAGCAGTACTTC.

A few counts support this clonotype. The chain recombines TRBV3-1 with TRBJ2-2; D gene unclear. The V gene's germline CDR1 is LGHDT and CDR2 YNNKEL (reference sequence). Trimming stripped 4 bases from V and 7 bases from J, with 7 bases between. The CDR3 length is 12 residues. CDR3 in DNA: TGTGCCAGCAGCCGCGTAGGCGGGGAGCTGTTTTTT. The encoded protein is CASSRVGGELFF.

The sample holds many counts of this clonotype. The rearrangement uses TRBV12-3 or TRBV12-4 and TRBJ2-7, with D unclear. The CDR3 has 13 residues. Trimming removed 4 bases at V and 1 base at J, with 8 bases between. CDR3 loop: CASSSDTSYEQYF. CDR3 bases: TGTGCCAGCAGTTCCGACACGTCCTACGAGCAGTACTTC.

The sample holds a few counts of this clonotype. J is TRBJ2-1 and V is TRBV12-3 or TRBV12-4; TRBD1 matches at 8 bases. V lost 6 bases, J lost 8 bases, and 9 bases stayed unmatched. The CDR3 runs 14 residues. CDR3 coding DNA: TGTGCCAGCAGCCCCCGGGACAGGTTCTATGAGCAGTTCTTC. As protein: CASSPRDRFYEQFF.

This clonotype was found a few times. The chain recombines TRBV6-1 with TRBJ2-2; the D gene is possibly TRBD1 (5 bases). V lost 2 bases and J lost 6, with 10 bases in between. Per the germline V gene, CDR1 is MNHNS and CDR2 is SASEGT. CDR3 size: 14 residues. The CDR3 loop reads CASSEQGLSGELFF. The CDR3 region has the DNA TGTGCCAGCAGTGAACAGGGATTATCCGGGGAGCTGTTTTTT.

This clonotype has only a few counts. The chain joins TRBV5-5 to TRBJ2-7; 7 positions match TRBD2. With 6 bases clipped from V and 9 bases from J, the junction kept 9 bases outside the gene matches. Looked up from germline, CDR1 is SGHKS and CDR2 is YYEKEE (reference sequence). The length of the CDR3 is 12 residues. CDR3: CASNHWGGVQYF. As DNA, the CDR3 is TGTGCCAGCAACCATTGGGGGGGGGTGCAGTACTTC. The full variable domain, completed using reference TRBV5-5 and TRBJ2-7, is DAGVTQSPTHLIKTRGQQVTLRCSPISGHKSVSWYQQVLGQGPQFIFQYYEKEERGRGNFPDRFSARQFPNYSSELNVNALLLGDSALYLCASNHWGGVQYFGPGTRLTVT.

CDR3 loop: CSANGQGGTNQPQHF. The CDR3 bases are TGCAGTGCTAACGGACAGGGGGGTACCAATCAGCCCCAGCATTTT. J is TRBJ1-5 and V is TRBV20-1; TRBD1 aligns across 10 bases. Trimming removed 4 bases from V and 3 bases from J; junction bases left unmatched: 6. Germline V gives CDR1 DFQATT, CDR2 SNEGSKA (reference sequence). The CDR3 has 15 amino acids.

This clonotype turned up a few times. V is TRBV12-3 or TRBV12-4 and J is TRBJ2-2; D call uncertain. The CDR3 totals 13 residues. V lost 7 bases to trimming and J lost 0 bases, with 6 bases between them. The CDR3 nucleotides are TGTGCCAGCACTTACGCGAACACCGGGGAGCTGTTTTTT. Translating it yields CASTYANTGELFF.

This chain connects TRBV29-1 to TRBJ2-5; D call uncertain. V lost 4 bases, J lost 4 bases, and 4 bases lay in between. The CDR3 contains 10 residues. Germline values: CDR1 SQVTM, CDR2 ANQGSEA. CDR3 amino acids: CSVGTETQYF. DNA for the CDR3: TGCAGCGTTGGCACAGAGACCCAGTACTTC.

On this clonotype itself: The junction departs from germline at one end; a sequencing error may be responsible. The DNA for the CDR3 is TGTGCCAGCAGTTTCTTGACAGGAGCCACAGATACGCAGGATTTT. Translated, it gives CASSFLTGATDTQDF. J is TRBJ2-3 and V is TRBV12-3 or TRBV12-4; D might be TRBD1 (6 bases). The CDR3 covers 15 residues.

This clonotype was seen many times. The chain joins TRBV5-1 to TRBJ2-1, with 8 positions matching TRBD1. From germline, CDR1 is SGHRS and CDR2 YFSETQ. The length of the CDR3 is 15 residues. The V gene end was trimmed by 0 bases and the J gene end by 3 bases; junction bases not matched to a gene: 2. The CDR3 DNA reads TGCGCCAGCAGCTTGGGGGACAGGAGCTACAATGAGCAGTTCTTC. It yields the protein CASSLGDRSYNEQFF.

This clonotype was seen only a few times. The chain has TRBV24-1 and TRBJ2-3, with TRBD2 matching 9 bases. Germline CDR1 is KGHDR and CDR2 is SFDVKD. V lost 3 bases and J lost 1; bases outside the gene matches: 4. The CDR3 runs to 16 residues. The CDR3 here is CATSDPSGGRTDTQYF. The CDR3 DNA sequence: TGTGCCACCAGTGATCCCAGCGGGGGGCGCACAGATACGCAGTATTTT.

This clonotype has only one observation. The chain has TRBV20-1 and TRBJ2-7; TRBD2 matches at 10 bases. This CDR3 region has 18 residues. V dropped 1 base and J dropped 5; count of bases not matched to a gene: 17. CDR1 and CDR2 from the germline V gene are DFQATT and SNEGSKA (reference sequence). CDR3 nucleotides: TGCAGTGCTAGAGTGGCAGCGGGAGGGCGACCCGGGGGCAACGAGCAGTACTTC. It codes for CSARVAAGGRPGGNEQYF.

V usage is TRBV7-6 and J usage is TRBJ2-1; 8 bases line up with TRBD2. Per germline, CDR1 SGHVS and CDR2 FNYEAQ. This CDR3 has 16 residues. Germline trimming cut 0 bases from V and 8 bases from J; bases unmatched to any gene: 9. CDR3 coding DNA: TGTGCCAGCAGCTTAGCCTTAGCGGGACAATCCTATGAGCAGTTCTTC. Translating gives CASSLALAGQSYEQFF.

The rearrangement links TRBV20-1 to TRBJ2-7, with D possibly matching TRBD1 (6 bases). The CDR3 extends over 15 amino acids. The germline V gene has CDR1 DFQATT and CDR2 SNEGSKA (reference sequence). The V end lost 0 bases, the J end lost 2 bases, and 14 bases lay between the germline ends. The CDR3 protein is CSARDWGHRTYEQYF. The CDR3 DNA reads TGCAGTGCTAGAGATTGGGGACACCGAACCTACGAGCAGTACTTC.

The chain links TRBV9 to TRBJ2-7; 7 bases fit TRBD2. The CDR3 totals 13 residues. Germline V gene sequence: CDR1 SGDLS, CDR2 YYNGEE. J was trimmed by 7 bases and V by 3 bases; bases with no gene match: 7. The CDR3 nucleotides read TGTGCCAGCAGCGCCGGCGCGGGAGCGGAGCAGTACTTC. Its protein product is CASSAGAGAEQYF.

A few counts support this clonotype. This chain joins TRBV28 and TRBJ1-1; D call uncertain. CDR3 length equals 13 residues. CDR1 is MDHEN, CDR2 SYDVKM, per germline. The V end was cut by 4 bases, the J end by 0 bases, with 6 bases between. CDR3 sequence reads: CASSSSLNTEAFF. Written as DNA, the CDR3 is TGTGCCAGCAGTTCCTCATTGAACACTGAAGCTTTCTTT.

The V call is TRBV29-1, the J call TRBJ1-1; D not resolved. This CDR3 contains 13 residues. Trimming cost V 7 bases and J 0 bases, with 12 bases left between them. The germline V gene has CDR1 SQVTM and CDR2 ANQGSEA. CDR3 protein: CSGRELMNTEAFF. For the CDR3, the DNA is TGCAGCGGGAGGGAACTAATGAACACTGAAGCTTTCTTT.